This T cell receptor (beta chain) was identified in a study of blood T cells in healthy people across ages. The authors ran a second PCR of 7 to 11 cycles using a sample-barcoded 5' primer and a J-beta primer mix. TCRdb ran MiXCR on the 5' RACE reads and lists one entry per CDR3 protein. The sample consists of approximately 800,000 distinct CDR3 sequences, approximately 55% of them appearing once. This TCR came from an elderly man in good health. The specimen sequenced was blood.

CDR3 nucleotide sequence: TGTGCCAGCGCCCAGACTAGCGGCTACGAGCAGTACTTC. Amino acid sequence: CASAQTSGYEQYF. This chain joins TRBV18 and TRBJ2-5, with TRBD2 identical over 9 bases. The closer fit of TRBJ2-7 to the DNA end suggests the J call may be wrong. Per the germline V gene, CDR1 is KGHSH and CDR2 is LQKENI. The CDR3 is 13 amino acids.